This T cell receptor beta chain came from a study of PD-L1 blockade in urothelial cancer (TCRdb year 2017). Concerning the study at large: Every patient began therapy around 2014 and was given atezolizumab 1,200 mg intravenously every 3 weeks. Blood samples were analyzed 3 weeks after the start of treatment (second dose) and 6 weeks after the start of treatment. Twenty-five of 29 patients were identified as males with urothelial cancer of bladder origin, and a prior smoking history was reported by 18 of 29 patients. Whole exome sequencing and RNA sequencing of pretreatment tumors were performed alongside TCR sequencing in the same patients. An ECOG performance status of 0 or 1 was recorded for the patients, and 0 to 3 prior chemotherapy regimens had been received by the patients. An exploratory multi-omic analysis was conducted of the somatic, immune and clinical correlates of response to PD-L1 blockade with atezolizumab in urothelial cancer. Pretreatment tumor samples and matched peripheral blood, collected serially before and after atezolizumab treatment, underwent TCR sequencing. Durable clinical benefit meant progression-free survival longer than 6 months, and TCR features were also tested against progression-free and overall survival. Blood samples gave median yields of approximately 130,000 T cells and 82,636 unique TCRs, along with a median clonality of approximately 0.084. Under ten patients reached durable clinical benefit, while 20 or so patients did not. Pretreatment blood TCR-seq was available for 30 or so patients, at least one posttreatment blood collection was obtained for about 25 patients, and tumor TCR-seq was available for about 25 patients.

A total of 29 patients with locally advanced or metastatic urothelial carcinoma, treated at Memorial Sloan Kettering on a trial protocol, made up the cohort. Peripheral blood mononuclear cells were collected pretreatment and during treatment, with between 1 and 8 total time points obtained per patient. The Qiagen DNeasy Blood extraction kit was used to purify genomic DNA from total PBMCs and from tumor samples. PBMCs were collected pretreatment and during treatment and were isolated and stored as previously described. There are 14 amino acids in the CDR3, from cysteine to phenylalanine inclusive. Only CDR3 DNA is held: 42 bases, read in frame from base 1. Trimming takes 3 bases off V and 4 bases off J; junction bases not matched to a gene: 5. From the germline V gene, CDR1 is SGHRS and CDR2 is YFSETQ. Overall results and qualifications from the work: Among patients with durable benefit, tumor-associated TCR clones showed greater expansion in peripheral blood 3 weeks after treatment started (n ≈ 23, p = 0.022). Small sample size (n ≈ 27) and many exploratory analyses mean the results are intended to be hypothesis-generating. Improved progression-free and overall survival was associated with having pretreatment peripheral blood TCR clonality below the median.

To estimate absolute template abundance from read counts, synthetic TCR analog templates were spiked into each PCR. The immunoSEQ assay was used to amplify TCRbeta CDR3 regions from genomic DNA with bias-controlled V and J gene primers. Rearranged TCRbeta segments were sequenced at approximately 20X coverage. As for how the authors treated the data: Clustering was used to correct sequencing errors, and CDR3s were annotated against IMGT so that V, D and J genes could be assigned. Downstream analyses used only productive TCRbeta rearrangements, leaving out any out-of-frame or stop-codon sequences. Clonality was computed as one minus Shannon entropy normalized by the log of the number of unique productive sequences. Fisher's exact test with Benjamini-Hochberg correction, using a cutoff of adjusted p below 0.01, was how clones that differed between time points or between blood and tumor were identified. The clones in this table, taken by TCRdb from immuneACCESS, are in-frame only. Not every clone is retained; where verified, under half of the shortfall comes from an unresolved V gene, and the cause of the rest is unknown. The DNA was the basis for D and trimming; V, J and clone size are from that table. The sample table records tens of thousands of clones; 82% of these occur just once. Clones ranked in the top ten supply 18% of the sample.

As for this clone: The target of this receptor is not known. No quality values exist for individual bases; no much larger clone is one base distant.

The sample consisted of PBMCs, taken around atezolizumab (anti-PD-L1) treatment. The rearranged segments are TRBV5-1 and TRBJ2-3, with 7 bases in between that match TRBD2. The sequence came from a man aged 55 to 69 with urothelial cancer. CDR3 loop: CASSSFAGADTQYF. The nucleotide sequence reads as follows: TGCGCCAGCAGCTCCTTTGCGGGGGCAGATACGCAGTATTTT.